The rows below give T cell receptor beta chains drawn from one sample of a study of cytomegalovirus exposure and HLA in healthy donors. Repertoires were generated with immunoSEQ multiplex PCR, while TCRdb's copy carries only in-frame clones and drops some. The sample gives roughly 84,000 clones, roughly 61% of which show up once; over 14% is in the top ten. The sample was PBMCs. Receptor source: a woman in her 40s in good health and CMV-seropositive. The CDR3 runs from the conserved cysteine through the conserved F or W. The size field is filled for only some rows; it gives once, few, many or a size class.

J gene	V gene	clone size	CDR3 protein
TRBJ1-3	TRBV28	NA	CASSPGHLKRHTIYF
TRBJ2-2	TRBV30	NA	CAWRAGVTRPTSGRFTGELFF
TRBJ2-1	TRBV7-2	NA	CASRTSNAASEQFF
TRBJ1-1	TRBV27	NA	CASSRFTAMNTEAFF
TRBJ1-1	TRBV7-9	NA	CASSLLQAGTEAFF
TRBJ2-2	TRBV4-3	NA	CASSQESPPANTGELFF
TRBJ2-1	TRBV14	NA	CASSPGLYNEQFF
TRBJ2-5	TRBV29-1	NA	CSVGTSGRRKTQYF
TRBJ2-7	TRBV19	NA	CATRRGTGQNGEQYF
TRBJ2-5	TRBV28	few	CASSLTRETQYF
TRBJ2-3	TRBV5-1	few	CASSGTGSTDTQYF
TRBJ2-5	TRBV6-1	NA	CASSEQGFSETQYF
TRBJ1-1	TRBV6-6	NA	CASSPDRRSTEAFF
TRBJ2-1	TRBV5-4	NA	CASSLTGSSYNEQFF
TRBJ2-7	TRBV5-1	NA	CASSLASIRGQGNDEQYF
TRBJ2-7	TRBV7-2	few	CASSPRLAGAEQYF
TRBJ2-5	TRBV6-6	NA	CASSTFTGKETQYF
TRBJ2-5	TRBV5-1	NA	CASSTSGTSHETQYF
TRBJ1-1	TRBV7-2	NA	CASSMRQGNTEAFF
TRBJ1-1	TRBV10-2	NA	CASSESRGEAFF
TRBJ2-5	TRBV27	few	CASSSGTGGVETQYF
TRBJ2-7	TRBV11-2	NA	CASSLSHIATYEQYF
TRBJ2-7	TRBV7-9	NA	CASSPLAGSHEQYF
TRBJ1-1	TRBV10-2	NA	CASGGTGGRAEAFF
TRBJ2-2	TRBV28	NA	CASSSPPRLAGGSYTGELFF
TRBJ2-1	TRBV27	few	CASSFLNSGTQQYSQFF
TRBJ2-1	TRBV7-2	few	CASSLAGWNGDEQFF
TRBJ2-1	TRBV7-2	few	CASSPRLAGTAWNEQFF